These 10 T cell receptor beta chains were all obtained from the same sample, sequenced in a study of human T cells and chemical hapten exposure. Sample time point: patch test 3, about 24 weeks after DPC sensitization. Treatment given: therapeutic diphenylcyclopropenone sensitization with weekly scalp DPC. One entry per CDR3 protein, called by TCRdb with MiXCR from the RACE reads. The sample records some 180,000 distinct CDR3 sequences, 24% being singletons. The sequences come from whole blood, collected in connection with sensitization to the hapten diphenylcyclopropenone (DPC). The receptors come from a woman aged 40 to 49 with alopecia areata. Some clones in this sample may be carry-over from other donors' samples.

CDR3 sequence: CASSLGGGGGDTQYF. CDR3 nucleotides: TGTGCCAGCAGCTTAGGCGGGGGGGGAGGTGATACGCAGTATTTT. The genes are TRBV7-2 and TRBJ2-3; TRBD2 aligns across 9 bases. Germline V lookup: CDR1 SGHTA, CDR2 FQGNSA. The length of the CDR3 is 15 residues. The V and J ends lost 1 base and 6 bases, in that order; junction bases with no gene match: 5.

This chain connects TRBV10-3 to TRBJ1-2; D perhaps matches TRBD1 (5 bases). CDR3 length: 14 amino acids. Germline loops: CDR1 ENHRY, CDR2 SYGVKD. Trimming removed 3 bases at V and 3 bases at J, with 11 bases between. CDR3 DNA: TGTGCCATCAGTGATTTGGACACTGACTATGGCTACACCTTC. Protein product: CAISDLDTDYGYTF.

The chain recombines TRBV7-3 with TRBJ2-7, with a possible D match to TRBD2 (5 bases). V was pared by 11 bases and J by 4 bases, with 12 bases between. Per the germline V gene, CDR1 is SGHTA and CDR2 is FQGTGA. This CDR3 comprises 11 residues. CDR3 region: CASGNGYEQYF. CDR3 in DNA: TGTGCCTCGGGGAACGGATACGAGCAGTACTTC.

The V and J genes are TRBV7-2 and TRBJ1-2; D remains unclear. Germline V lookup: CDR1 SGHTA, CDR2 FQGNSA. This CDR3 comprises 14 residues. Trimming took off 6 bases at V and 2 bases at J, with 13 bases between the two ends. CDR3 coding DNA: TGTGCCAGCAGTAACGGGCTGACGAACTATGGCTACACCTTC. Amino acids: CASSNGLTNYGYTF.

The rearrangement links TRBV4-3 to TRBJ2-3, with 9 bases lining up with TRBD1. The CDR3 loop spans 17 amino acids. Germline V CDR1 and CDR2: LGHNA, YSLEER. The V segment lost 0 bases and the J segment 7 bases; nucleotides outside the gene matches: 11. The CDR3 is CASSQDRWDRAAYTQYF. The DNA of the CDR3 is TGCGCCAGCAGCCAAGATAGGTGGGACAGGGCGGCGTATACGCAGTATTTT.

This clonotype was seen more than once but under ten times. The rearrangement joins TRBV5-1 to TRBJ2-2; D call uncertain. The CDR3 is made up of 13 amino acids. In germline, CDR1 is SGHRS, CDR2 YFSETQ. V shed 4 bases and J shed 2 bases, with 6 bases lying between them. CDR3: CASSKSNTGELFF. CDR3 sequence (DNA): TGCGCCAGCAGCAAGTCAAACACCGGGGAGCTGTTTTTT. The full variable domain, with the rest looked up from reference TRBV5-1 and TRBJ2-2, is KAGVTQTPRYLIKTRGQQVTLSCSPISGHRSVSWYQQTPGQGLQFLFEYFSETQRNKGNFPGRFSGRQFSNSRSEMNVSTLELGDSALYLCASSKSNTGELFFGEGSRLTVL.

The J gene is TRBJ1-1, the V gene TRBV7-2; possibly TRBD1 for D (5 bases). Trimming shortened V by 4 bases and J by 2 bases, and 14 bases separated the two germline ends. Germline V CDR1 and CDR2: SGHTA, FQGNSA. This CDR3 has 15 residues. CDR3 region: CASSSRGGKNTEAFF. As DNA, the CDR3 is TGTGCCAGCAGCTCACGGGGGGGGAAAAACACTGAAGCTTTCTTT.

This clonotype was observed a handful of times. The chain joins TRBV7-9 to TRBJ1-4; tentatively, D is TRBD1 (5 bases). This CDR3 has 12 amino acids. With 3 bases removed from V and 10 bases from J, the gap between germline ends came to 9 bases. CDR1 and CDR2 from the germline V gene are SEHNR and FQNEAQ (reference sequence). The CDR3 spells CASSLVGGKLFF. CDR3 DNA sequence: TGTGCCAGCAGCTTGGTTGGGGGAAAACTGTTTTTT.

In this sample, this clonotype turned up a few times. This sequence joins TRBV3-1 and TRBJ2-5; the D gene is possibly TRBD1 (6 bases). The CDR3 covers 13 residues. Germline V gene data show CDR1 as LGHDT and CDR2 as YNNKEL (reference sequence). The V gene lost 4 bases and the J gene lost 4 bases, with 10 bases spanning the gap. CDR3 residues: CASSRGQLETQYF. As DNA, the CDR3 is TGTGCCAGCAGCCGAGGACAGCTAGAGACCCAGTACTTC.

This clonotype has more than one count but fewer than ten. The chain joins TRBV4-3 to TRBJ2-1, with D perhaps TRBD1 or TRBD2 (5 bases each). Germline V gene sequence: CDR1 LGHNA, CDR2 YSLEER. CDR3 length: 16 amino acids. Trimming removed 0 bases at V and 3 bases at J, with 12 bases between. The CDR3 bases are TGCGCCAGCAGCCAAGAAAGGGGAGAGGTCTACAATGAGCAGTTCTTC. Its protein product is CASSQERGEVYNEQFF.